A selection of T cell receptor beta chains follows, all from one sample in a study of human T cells and chemical hapten exposure. MiXCR was run by TCRdb on the RACE reads, yielding one entry per CDR3 protein. In the table there are 150,000 to 200,000 distinct CDR3 sequences, roughly 15% of which are singletons. The specimen was whole blood, collected in connection with sensitization to the hapten diphenylcyclopropenone (DPC). These receptors were obtained from a woman under 40 with alopecia areata. Some clones in this sample may be carry-over from other donors' samples. Both conserved end residues are part of each CDR3. A D gene is named only where the DNA matches it firmly. Not every row has a clone size; where given, it reads once, few, many or a size class.

d_call: TRBD1
j_call: TRBJ2-7
v_call: TRBV28
clone_size: few
cdr3_aa: CASRKTGASYEQYF
cdr3_nt: TGTGCCAGCAGAAAAACAGGGGCCTCCTACGAGCAGTACTTC

d_call: NA
j_call: TRBJ1-6
v_call: TRBV12-3/TRBV12-4
clone_size: few
cdr3_aa: CASSPRDNNSPLHF
cdr3_nt: TGTGCCAGCAGCCCTAGGGATAACAATTCACCCCTCCACTTT

d_call: NA
j_call: TRBJ2-7
v_call: TRBV28
clone_size: few
cdr3_aa: CASSYSRASYEQYF
cdr3_nt: TGTGCCAGCAGTTACAGCAGGGCCTCCTACGAGCAGTACTTC

d_call: NA
j_call: TRBJ1-1
v_call: TRBV28
clone_size: NA
cdr3_aa: CASRASSKNTEAFF
cdr3_nt: TGTGCCAGCAGGGCTTCCTCCAAAAACACTGAAGCTTTCTTT

d_call: NA
j_call: TRBJ2-7
v_call: TRBV28
clone_size: few
cdr3_aa: CASSLYSGLEYF
cdr3_nt: TGTGCCAGCAGTTTATACTCAGGGTTGGAGTACTTC

d_call: TRBD1
j_call: TRBJ2-3
v_call: TRBV10-3
clone_size: NA
cdr3_aa: CAIRDRQGGTDTQYF
cdr3_nt: TGTGCCATCAGGGACAGACAGGGGGGAACAGATACGCAGTATTTT

d_call: NA
j_call: TRBJ2-1
v_call: TRBV6-2/TRBV6-3
clone_size: few
cdr3_aa: CASSRRVNEQFF
cdr3_nt: TGTGCCAGCAGTCGAAGGGTCAATGAGCAGTTCTTC

d_call: NA
j_call: TRBJ1-1
v_call: TRBV6-2/TRBV6-3
clone_size: few
cdr3_aa: CASSYILGNTEAFF
cdr3_nt: TGTGCCAGCAGTTACATCTTGGGGAACACTGAAGCTTTCTTT

d_call: NA
j_call: TRBJ2-7
v_call: TRBV27
clone_size: NA
cdr3_aa: CASSLIGTESYEQYF
cdr3_nt: TGTGCCAGCAGTTTAATCGGGACGGAGTCCTACGAGCAGTACTTC

d_call: NA
j_call: TRBJ1-5
v_call: TRBV6-2/TRBV6-3
clone_size: few
cdr3_aa: CASSRAGQPQHF
cdr3_nt: TGTGCCAGCAGCAGGGCGGGTCAGCCCCAGCATTTT

d_call: NA
j_call: TRBJ1-1
v_call: TRBV7-2
clone_size: many
cdr3_aa: CASSLETTAYTEAFF
cdr3_nt: TGTGCCAGCAGCTTAGAAACGACAGCTTACACTGAAGCTTTCTTT

d_call: NA
j_call: TRBJ2-7
v_call: TRBV11-1
clone_size: few
cdr3_aa: CASSFRAVAYEQYF
cdr3_nt: TGTGCCAGCAGCTTTCGGGCAGTTGCGTACGAGCAGTACTTC

d_call: NA
j_call: TRBJ2-3
v_call: TRBV10-2
clone_size: NA
cdr3_aa: CASSEGDRTAQYF
cdr3_nt: TGCGCCAGCAGTGAGGGTGACCGGACAGCGCAGTATTTT

d_call: NA
j_call: TRBJ2-7
v_call: TRBV7-9
clone_size: NA
cdr3_aa: CASSPGISSYEQYF
cdr3_nt: TGTGCCAGCAGCCCGGGGATTAGCTCCTACGAGCAGTACTTC

d_call: NA
j_call: TRBJ2-7
v_call: TRBV6-5
clone_size: NA
cdr3_aa: CASAGTSSYEQYF
cdr3_nt: TGTGCCAGCGCGGGGACCAGCTCCTACGAGCAGTACTTC

d_call: NA
j_call: TRBJ2-7
v_call: TRBV5-5
clone_size: few
cdr3_aa: CASSLAVGGYSYEQYF
cdr3_nt: TGTGCCAGCAGCCTGGCTGTGGGCGGCTACTCCTACGAGCAGTACTTC

d_call: NA
j_call: TRBJ2-1
v_call: TRBV29-1
clone_size: many
cdr3_aa: CSISETDEQFF
cdr3_nt: TGCAGCATATCGGAGACCGATGAGCAGTTCTTC

d_call: NA
j_call: TRBJ1-2
v_call: TRBV7-6
clone_size: few
cdr3_aa: CASSPDSHGYTF
cdr3_nt: TGTGCCAGCAGCCCGGACAGCCATGGCTACACCTTC

d_call: NA
j_call: TRBJ2-1
v_call: TRBV7-2
clone_size: NA
cdr3_aa: CASSLARSRGAAYNEQFF
cdr3_nt: TGTGCCAGCAGCTTAGCGCGCTCTCGGGGGGCCGCCTACAATGAGCAGTTCTTC

d_call: TRBD2
j_call: TRBJ2-1
v_call: TRBV6-6
clone_size: many
cdr3_aa: CASSYGLAGGPSSYNEQFF
cdr3_nt: TGTGCCAGCAGTTACGGACTAGCGGGAGGCCCAAGCTCCTACAATGAGCAGTTCTTC

d_call: NA
j_call: TRBJ2-1
v_call: TRBV7-9
clone_size: many
cdr3_aa: CASSLSSYNEQFF
cdr3_nt: TGTGCCAGCAGCTTATCATCCTACAATGAGCAGTTCTTC

d_call: NA
j_call: TRBJ2-3
v_call: TRBV13
clone_size: NA
cdr3_aa: CASSLGVADTQYF
cdr3_nt: TGTGCCAGCAGCTTAGGAGTAGCGGATACGCAGTATTTT

d_call: NA
j_call: TRBJ2-6
v_call: TRBV18
clone_size: few
cdr3_aa: CASSDSSSGANVLTF
cdr3_nt: TGTGCCAGCTCGGACAGTAGCTCTGGGGCCAACGTCCTGACTTTC

d_call: TRBD1
j_call: TRBJ2-3
v_call: TRBV6-2/TRBV6-3
clone_size: NA
cdr3_aa: CASSYGGQGMDTQYF
cdr3_nt: TGTGCCAGCAGTTACGGGGGACAGGGGATGGATACGCAGTATTTT

d_call: NA
j_call: TRBJ2-7
v_call: TRBV10-3
clone_size: NA
cdr3_aa: CAISEFDEQYF
cdr3_nt: TGTGCCATCAGTGAGTTCGACGAGCAGTACTTC

d_call: NA
j_call: TRBJ1-6
v_call: TRBV11-1
clone_size: many
cdr3_aa: CASSQDSTSSYNSPLHF
cdr3_nt: TGTGCCAGCAGCCAGGACTCCACCAGCTCCTATAATTCACCCCTCCACTTT

d_call: TRBD1
j_call: TRBJ2-6
v_call: TRBV5-5
clone_size: NA
cdr3_aa: CASSLTGQKSSGANVLTF
cdr3_nt: TGTGCCAGCAGCTTGACGGGACAGAAGAGCTCTGGGGCCAACGTCCTGACTTTC